This entry lists 22 T cell receptor beta chains sequenced from one sample in a study of blood T cell repertoires in COVID-19. The data were produced by immunoSEQ multiplex PCR, yet TCRdb's version contains in-frame clones alone and is incomplete. Of about 250,000 clones in the sample, 70% to 90% were seen once. Specimen: peripheral blood. Receptors originate from a man in his late teens or twenties with active or convalescent COVID-19.

The chain combines TRBV19 with TRBJ1-2; a possible D gene is TRBD1 (5 bases). This CDR3 contains 15 residues. V was pared by 3 bases and J by 2 bases, with 13 bases between. Germline V lookup: CDR1 LNHDA, CDR2 SQIVND (reference sequence). CDR3 sequence (DNA): TGTGCCAGTAGTATTCTTGGAGGGGCCAACTATGGCTACACCTTC. This encodes CASSILGGANYGYTF.

CDR3 sequence reads: CASSAGLAGEETQYF. In nucleotides, the CDR3 is TGTGCCAGCAGCGCAGGACTAGCGGGGGAGGAGACCCAGTACTTC. The chain carries TRBV9 and TRBJ2-5; 13 bases match TRBD2. The ends lost 3 bases at V and 5 bases at J; junction bases unmatched: 4. This CDR3 comprises 15 residues. Germline V CDR1 and CDR2: SGDLS, YYNGEE. The whole variable domain, filled in from reference TRBV9 and TRBJ2-5, reads DSGVTQTPKHLITATGQRVTLRCSPRSGDLSVYWYQQSLDQGLQFLIQYYNGEERAKGNILERFSAQQFPDLHSELNLSSLELGDSALYFCASSAGLAGEETQYFGPGTRLLVL.

This clone was found a few times. The genes are TRBV11-2 and TRBJ1-2; 8 bases match TRBD1. The CDR3 consists of 17 residues. The V gene's germline CDR1 is SGHAT and CDR2 FQNNGV. The J segment lost 3 bases and the V segment lost 5 bases, leaving 14 bases of the junction unmatched. CDR3 in amino acids: CASSSRQGTIKYYGYTF. The CDR3 nucleotides read TGTGCCAGCAGCAGCCGACAGGGGACGATAAAGTACTATGGCTACACCTTC.

V gene TRBV6-5 combines with J gene TRBJ1-2; TRBD1 might be the D (5 bases). This CDR3 has 12 amino acids. The germline V gene encodes CDR1 MNHEY and CDR2 SVGAGI. Trimming removed 7 bases from V and 8 bases from J, with 14 bases in between. The CDR3 region is CASKQTGGGYTF. The DNA for the CDR3 is TGTGCCAGCAAACAAACCGGGGGGGGCTACACCTTC.

The rearrangement links TRBV5-4 to TRBJ1-6, with 8 bases fitting TRBD1. This CDR3 is built from 16 residues. The V segment lost 5 bases and the J segment 9 bases; nucleotides outside the gene matches: 13. Germline V gene sequence: CDR1 SGHNT, CDR2 YYREEE (reference sequence). The CDR3 sequence: CASSYLGQGAGSPLHF. CDR3 DNA: TGTGCCAGCAGTTATCTCGGACAGGGCGCCGGTTCACCCCTCCACTTT. Looking up the rest from reference TRBV5-4 and TRBJ1-6 gives the full variable domain: ETGVTQSPTHLIKTRGQQVTLRCSSQSGHNTVSWYQQALGQGPQFIFQYYREEENGRGNFPPRFSGLQFPNYSSELNVNALELDDSALYLCASSYLGQGAGSPLHFGNGTRLTVT.

The chain uses TRBV10-3 and TRBJ2-7; D might be TRBD1 (6 bases). This CDR3 is 12 amino acids long. V was cut by 6 bases and J by 4 bases, with 10 bases left in between. In germline, CDR1 is ENHRY, CDR2 SYGVKD. The CDR3 is CAIRPTGYEQYF. The CDR3 DNA reads TGTGCCATCAGACCAACAGGGTACGAGCAGTACTTC.

The chain has TRBV15 and TRBJ2-4, with TRBD2 matching 7 bases. This CDR3 is 18 amino acids long. V shed 0 bases and J 3 bases; nucleotides not matched to a gene: 11. Germline V gives CDR1 LNHNV, CDR2 YYDKDF (reference sequence). Written as DNA, the CDR3 is TGTGCCACCAGCAGAGATAAACTCGTCCCGGGAGGCAAAAACATTCAGTACTTC. This codes for CATSRDKLVPGGKNIQYF.

In nucleotides, the CDR3 is TGTGCCAGCAGCTTAATTAGAGGGAGTGCTGAGCAGTTCTTC. This gives the protein CASSLIRGSAEQFF. The V and J genes are TRBV11-3 and TRBJ2-1; D may be TRBD2 (5 bases). V was clipped by 2 bases and J by 9 bases, with 14 bases between them. The CDR3 covers 14 residues. Germline V gene sequence: CDR1 SGHNT, CDR2 YENEEA.

The chain joins TRBV2 to TRBJ1-1, with 9 bases matching TRBD1. V dropped 7 bases and J dropped 0; count of bases not matched to a gene: 6. Germline CDR1 and CDR2: SNHLY and FYNNEI. This CDR3 region has 15 residues. This CDR3 reads CASTRTGEVNTEAFF. CDR3 in DNA: TGTGCCAGCACCCGGACAGGGGAGGTGAACACTGAAGCTTTCTTT.

The rearrangement links TRBV10-2 to TRBJ1-6; D gene uncertain. The length of the CDR3 is 14 residues. Trimming took 3 bases from V and 10 from J, leaving 13 bases between them. CDR1 is WSHSY and CDR2 is SAAADI in the germline V gene. The CDR3 region is CASSEGLAGSPLHF. DNA of the CDR3: TGCGCCAGCAGTGAAGGCCTAGCGGGCTCACCCCTCCACTTT.

The rearrangement links TRBV6-6 to TRBJ2-7, with TRBD2 identical over 7 bases. There are 15 residues in the CDR3. Unmatched junction bases numbered 6, after V lost 4 bases and J lost 0 bases. Germline V gives CDR1 MNHNY, CDR2 SVGAGI (reference sequence). CDR3 DNA: TGTGCCAGCAGTTCGCCCGGACTAGTCTCCTACGAGCAGTACTTC. It specifies CASSSPGLVSYEQYF.

This clone appeared once. V and J are TRBV11-2 and TRBJ2-5, with TRBD1 matching 8 bases. This CDR3 has 14 amino acids. The germline CDR1 and CDR2 sequences are SGHAT and FQNNGV. With V trimmed by 3 bases and J by 4 bases, 4 bases remained unmatched. CDR3 region: CASSFTGGGETQYF. The DNA of the CDR3 is TGTGCCAGCAGCTTTACAGGGGGAGGAGAGACCCAGTACTTC. Variable domain in full (rest from reference TRBV11-2 and TRBJ2-5): EAGVAQSPRYKIIEKRQSVAFWCNPISGHATLYWYQQILGQGPKLLIQFQNNGVVDDSQLPKDRFSAERLKGVDSTLKIQPAKLEDSAVYLCASSFTGGGETQYFGPGTRLLVL.

Concerning this clone itself: This CDR3 is also generated by other DNA sequences in the sample. This chain uses TRBV15 with TRBJ1-2; no reliable D call. CDR3 length equals 13 residues. Germline V lookup: CDR1 LNHNV, CDR2 YYDKDF (reference sequence). Trimming stripped 3 bases from V and 4 bases from J, with 9 bases between. Here the CDR3 reads CATSRDSLYGYTF. CDR3 DNA: TGTGCCACCAGCAGGGACTCCCTCTATGGCTACACCTTC.

The chain employs TRBV21-1 and TRBJ1-2. TRBV21-1 has pseudogene status. The CDR3 loop spans 16 amino acids. Here the CDR3 DNA reads TGTGCCAGCAGCAAAGAGAATAAGGACTCTAACTATGGCTACACCTTC. Translated: CASSKENKDSNYGYTF.

This chain connects TRBV11-3 to TRBJ2-1, with a tentative D call TRBD2 (5 bases). Germline V lookup: CDR1 SGHNT, CDR2 YENEEA. Trimming pared 6 bases from V and 7 bases from J, leaving 16 bases between. This CDR3 is 14 amino acids long. The CDR3 DNA reads as TGTGCCAGCAGTCCCGCCGGGATGGGTAATGAGCAGTTCTTC. It encodes CASSPAGMGNEQFF.

This clone was counted only a few times. This sequence joins TRBV28 and TRBJ1-5; D unclear. V dropped 1 base and J dropped 5 bases, with 12 bases sitting between them. The CDR3 sequence is 15 residues long. CDR1 MDHEN and CDR2 SYDVKM come from the germline V gene. In DNA, the CDR3 is TGTGCCAGCAGTTTATTTGTGGAGGGAGATCAGCCCCAGCATTTT. It yields the protein CASSLFVEGDQPQHF.

J is TRBJ1-1 and V is TRBV18, with 10 bases lining up with TRBD1. Germline loops: CDR1 KGHSH, CDR2 LQKENI. The length of the CDR3 is 13 residues. V lost 3 bases, J lost 8 bases, and 3 bases stayed unmatched. Here the CDR3 DNA reads TGTGCCAGCTCACCGGGACAGGGGCTGGAAGCTTTCTTT. Its translation is CASSPGQGLEAFF.

This chain connects TRBV2 to TRBJ2-5, with 9 bases fitting TRBD2. Germline CDR1 reads SNHLY; CDR2 reads FYNNEI. Losses at the gene ends were 5 bases for V and 2 bases for J; bases not matched to a gene: 12. This CDR3 is 17 amino acids long. Here the CDR3 reads CASSPLLAGVSQETQYF. DNA for the CDR3: TGTGCCAGCAGTCCCCTCTTAGCGGGGGTGTCACAAGAGACCCAGTACTTC.

This sequence joins TRBV28 and TRBJ1-2; 10 bases match TRBD1. This CDR3 comprises 13 residues. The ends lost 7 bases at V and 5 bases at J; junction bases unmatched: 4. CDR1 and CDR2 from the germline V gene are MDHEN and SYDVKM. The CDR3 loop reads CASKTGGAYGYTF. The CDR3 DNA follows: TGTGCCAGCAAGACAGGGGGCGCATATGGCTACACCTTC.

CDR3 in DNA: TGTGCCAGCAGTTATCGGGACAGGGGCTCCTACGAGCAGTACTTC. Protein sequence: CASSYRDRGSYEQYF. J is TRBJ2-7 and V is TRBV6-5, with TRBD1 matching over 10 bases. The CDR3 spans 15 residues. CDR1 and CDR2 from the germline V gene are MNHEY and SVGAGI. The ends lost 3 bases at V and 0 bases at J; junction bases unmatched: 2.

This clone was recorded only once. The chain links TRBV6-6 to TRBJ1-6; 10 bases line up with TRBD1. The CDR3 consists of 15 residues. Germline trimming cut 6 bases from V and 3 bases from J; bases unmatched to any gene: 2. Looked up from germline, CDR1 is MNHNY and CDR2 is SVGAGI (reference sequence). CDR3 DNA: TGTGCCAGCAGCCGGGACAGGGGCTATAATTCACCCCTCCACTTT. Its translation is CASSRDRGYNSPLHF.

The rearrangement uses TRBV2 and TRBJ1-2, with D hard to call. In germline, CDR1 is SNHLY, CDR2 FYNNEI. The V gene lost 7 bases and the J gene lost 0 bases, with 12 bases spanning the gap. This CDR3 spans 14 amino acids. CDR3 in amino acids: CASKQNPTNYGYTF. The CDR3 region has the DNA TGTGCCAGCAAACAGAATCCAACTAACTATGGCTACACCTTC.